This T cell receptor (beta chain) was captured in a study of T cell responses to AZD1222 COVID-19 vaccine. The CDR3 is 14 amino acids. Trimming shortened V by 0 bases and J by 2 bases, and 8 bases separated the two germline ends. Per the germline V gene, CDR1 is MNHNS and CDR2 is SASEGT. Assay: immunoSEQ multiplex PCR; the TCRdb copy retains only in-frame clones and omits some. Of about 140,000 clones in the sample, around 93% were seen once. The origin of this receptor is an adult in good health. This material consisted of peripheral blood, taken on day 0 of AZD1222 vaccination. This chain connects TRBV6-1 to TRBJ2-7, with D perhaps TRBD2 (6 bases). CDR3 DNA sequence: TGTGCCAGCAGTGAAGCATGGGGGGCCTACGAGCAGTACTTC. It is translated as CASSEAWGAYEQYF.